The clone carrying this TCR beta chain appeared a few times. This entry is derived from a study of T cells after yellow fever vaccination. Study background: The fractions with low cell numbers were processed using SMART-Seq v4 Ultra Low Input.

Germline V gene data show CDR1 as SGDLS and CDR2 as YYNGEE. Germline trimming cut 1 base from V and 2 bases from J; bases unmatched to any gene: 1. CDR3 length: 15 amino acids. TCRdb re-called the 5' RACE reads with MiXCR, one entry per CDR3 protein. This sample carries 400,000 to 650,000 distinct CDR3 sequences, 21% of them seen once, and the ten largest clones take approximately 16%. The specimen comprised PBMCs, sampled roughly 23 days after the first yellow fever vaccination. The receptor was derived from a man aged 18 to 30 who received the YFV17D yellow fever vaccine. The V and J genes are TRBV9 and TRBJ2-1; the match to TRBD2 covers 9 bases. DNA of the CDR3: TGTGCCAGCAGCGTACTAGCGGGGACCTACAATGAGCAGTTCTTC. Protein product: CASSVLAGTYNEQFF. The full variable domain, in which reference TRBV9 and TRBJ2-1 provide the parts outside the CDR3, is DSGVTQTPKHLITATGQRVTLRCSPRSGDLSVYWYQQSLDQGLQFLIQYYNGEERAKGNILERFSAQQFPDLHSELNLSSLELGDSALYFCASSVLAGTYNEQFFGPGTRLTVL.